The rows below give T cell receptor beta chains drawn from one sample of a study of blood T cell repertoires in COVID-19. Sequencing used immunoSEQ multiplex PCR; TCRdb keeps in-frame clones, though not all of them. The data show 250,000 to 300,000 clones, about 86% seen once. Sequencing was carried out using peripheral blood. Receptors were obtained from a woman younger than 45 with COVID-19, enrolled during active disease. Each CDR3 is given without its conserved first and last residue. A D gene is named only where the DNA matches it firmly.

j_call,d_call,v_call,cdr3_aa
TRBJ2-7,.,TRBV2,ASSGQGDPYEQY
TRBJ1-4,.,TRBV21-1,ASSHPPEKLF
TRBJ1-6,.,TRBV5-6,ASSLPAGNSPLH
TRBJ2-4,TRBD2,TRBV3-1/TRBV3-2,ASSHVAGGQNIQY
TRBJ2-1,TRBD1,TRBV6-4,ASRKTGNNEQF
TRBJ1-3,TRBD1,TRBV9,ASSPRDRGNTIY
TRBJ2-3,TRBD1,TRBV11-3,ASSSPGTGNPSTDTQY
TRBJ2-2,TRBD1,TRBV19,ATRRTGNTGELF
TRBJ2-5,.,TRBV4-1,ASSQVASELGTQY
TRBJ2-3,.,TRBV14,ASSQVVHRGDTQY